The present entry profiles one TCR beta chain with its context. The antigen is undetermined. With 1 base clipped from V and 6 bases from J, the junction kept 0 bases outside the gene matches. The CDR3 sequence is 13 residues long. The V gene's germline CDR1 is SEHNR and CDR2 FQNEAQ (reference sequence). The sample belongs to a study of OX40 agonist ivuxolimab in advanced cancers. As for the study in general: Checkpoint inhibitors had been given previously to over 30% of patients.

Regarding the study as a whole: It was not determined which antigens were specifically recognized by the peripheral T cells that had undergone clonal expansion.

Sequencing used immunoSEQ multiplex PCR; TCRdb keeps in-frame clones, though not all of them. This table holds about 76,000 clones, 85% to 90% found once. The sequences come from CD4+ or CD8+ T cells sorted from blood, collected in a trial of the OX40 agonist ivuxolimab. The J gene is TRBJ2-7, the V gene TRBV7-9; TRBD1 aligns across 10 bases. This clonotype originated in an adult with an advanced solid tumor such as melanoma, head and neck, liver or kidney cancer. CDR3 residues: CASSLGTGGEQYF. The CDR3 nucleotides are TGTGCCAGCAGCTTAGGGACAGGGGGCGAGCAGTACTTC.